This T cell receptor (beta chain) derives from a study of control samples from healthy donors and cancer patients. Only in-frame clones appear in the TCRdb table, and some are missing; sequencing was by immunoSEQ multiplex PCR. This sample has about 100,000 clones, with about nine tenths found just once. This receptor was taken from a human donor in good health. The donor label of this sample is uncertain. Sequenced: blood.

Here the CDR3 DNA reads TGTGCCAGCAGCCGCGGTAGCGGGCAGAGCACAGATACGCAGTATTTT. It specifies CASSRGSGQSTDTQYF. The chain carries TRBV7-3 and TRBJ2-3; 7 bases match TRBD2. Germline values: CDR1 SGHTA, CDR2 FQGTGA. The CDR3 loop spans 16 amino acids. V was clipped by 5 bases and J by 0 bases; unmatched bases: 8.